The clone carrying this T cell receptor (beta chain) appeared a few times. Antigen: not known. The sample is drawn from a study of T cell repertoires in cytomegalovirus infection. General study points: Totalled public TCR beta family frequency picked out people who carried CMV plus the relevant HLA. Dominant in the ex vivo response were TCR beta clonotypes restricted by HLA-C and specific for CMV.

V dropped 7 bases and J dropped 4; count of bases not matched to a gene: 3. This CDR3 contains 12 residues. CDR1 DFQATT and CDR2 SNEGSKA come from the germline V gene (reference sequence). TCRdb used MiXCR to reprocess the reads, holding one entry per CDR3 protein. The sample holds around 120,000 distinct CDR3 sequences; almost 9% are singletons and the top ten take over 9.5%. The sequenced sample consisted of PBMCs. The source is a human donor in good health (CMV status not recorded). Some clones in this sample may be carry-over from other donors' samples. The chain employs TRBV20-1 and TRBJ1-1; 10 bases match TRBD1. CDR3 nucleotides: TGCAGTGTAAGGACAGGGGGCACTGAAGCTTTCTTT. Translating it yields CSVRTGGTEAFF.